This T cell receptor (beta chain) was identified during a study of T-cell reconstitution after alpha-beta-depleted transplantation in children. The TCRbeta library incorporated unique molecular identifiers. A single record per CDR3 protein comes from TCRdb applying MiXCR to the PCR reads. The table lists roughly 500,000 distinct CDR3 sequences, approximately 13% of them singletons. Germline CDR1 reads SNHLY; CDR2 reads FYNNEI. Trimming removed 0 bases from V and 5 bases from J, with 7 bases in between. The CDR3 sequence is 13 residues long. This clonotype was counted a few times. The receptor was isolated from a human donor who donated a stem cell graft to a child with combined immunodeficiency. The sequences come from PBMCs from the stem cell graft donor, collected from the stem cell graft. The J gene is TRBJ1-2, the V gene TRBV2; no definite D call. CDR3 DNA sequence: TGTGCCAGCAGTGAAGCGGGGTGGTATGGCTACACCTTC. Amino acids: CASSEAGWYGYTF.